This TCR beta chain stems from a study of glioma-infiltrating T cells. Study findings and constraints: Non-neoplastic patients had below-expected tissue-blood divergence, while all gliomas exceeded expectation. Only very few CDR3 sequences appeared in both tissue and blood.

This CDR3 has 13 amino acids. Germline assignment: CDR1 SGHAT and CDR2 FQNNGV. Deletions cut 3 bases from V and 2 bases from J, with 8 bases between. This clonotype has only a few counts. Its antigen is currently unknown. Using RNA template, CDR3s of TCR alpha and beta were amplified with iRepertoire arm-PCR. TCRdb passed the multiplex PCR reads through MiXCR, listing each CDR3 protein once. This table holds about 130,000 distinct CDR3 sequences, around 25% found once. The sample consisted of glioma tissue, nonneoplastic brain tissue, or PBMCs (not recorded which). The chain joins TRBV11-2 to TRBJ2-7; no clear D gene. This receptor was taken from a human donor with low-grade glioma or glioblastoma, undergoing nonglioma brain surgery, or in good health (not recorded which). CDR3 loop: CASSLMVTYEQYV. CDR3 nucleotides: TGTGCCAGCAGCTTGATGGTGACCTACGAGCAGTACGTC.